This T cell receptor (beta chain) is from a study of Ad26.COV2.S vaccination and SARS-CoV-2 variants. A few counts support this clone. Noted treatment: some 19 received Ad26.COV2.S at low or high dose, single or two shots; about 5 received placebo; per-sample allocation not given. Vaccine and placebo recipients were sampled on day 63 after the first injection. V lost 0 bases and J 7 bases, leaving 13 bases between the germline ends. Germline loops: CDR1 MNHEY, CDR2 SVGAGI. CDR3 length: 15 amino acids. TCRdb's table, derived via immunoSEQ multiplex PCR, lists solely in-frame clones and lacks some. The sample lists around 350,000 clones, 80% to 90% occurring once.

The sample in question was peripheral blood, obtained in a trial of Ad26.COV2.S vaccine versus placebo. This clonotype was sampled from a person aged 18-65 years who received the Ad26.COV2.S COVID-19 vaccine or a placebo. V usage is TRBV6-5 and J usage is TRBJ1-5; a weak D match, TRBD1 (5 bases). The CDR3 DNA reads as TGTGCCAGCAGTTACTCCGGGCAGGGAGGACAGCCCCAGCATTTT. Amino acids: CASSYSGQGGQPQHF.